Given below is one T cell receptor (beta chain) in context. CDR3 length: 15 amino acids. The data belong to a study of blood T cell repertoires in COVID-19. The assay was immunoSEQ multiplex PCR, and TCRdb's table has in-frame clones only and misses some. The sample has fewer than 650,000 clones, around nine tenths seen once. Source material: peripheral blood. The receptor was isolated from a woman in her forties or fifties with COVID-19, enrolled during active disease. The chain couples TRBV21-1 to TRBJ2-7; TRBD1 is the table's D call and was not checked against the DNA. TRBV21-1 is noted as a pseudogene. CDR3 loop: CASSKGQGVLDEQYF. In DNA, the CDR3 is TGTGCCAGCAGCAAGGGACAGGGAGTCCTCGACGAGCAGTACTTC.